The clone carrying this TCR beta chain came up once. Other DNA sequences within the sample encode an identical CDR3. Clones were read by immunoSEQ multiplex PCR, and TCRdb kept only the in-frame ones, dropping some. Seen here are a few hundred thousand clones, over 75% observed once, and the top ten hold 4.3%. This sample is part of a study of blood T cell repertoires in COVID-19. CDR1 LGHNA and CDR2 YNFKEQ come from the germline V gene. The V gene end was trimmed by 0 bases and the J gene end by 4 bases; junction bases not matched to a gene: 4. This CDR3 is 16 amino acids long. The V and J genes are TRBV4-2 and TRBJ2-1, with 9 bases lining up with TRBD2. Sequencing used PBMCs or T cells enriched from blood (not recorded which). The sequence came from a woman aged 30 to 39 who had recovered from COVID-19. The CDR3 DNA sequence: TGTGCCAGCAGCCAAGATCTAGCGGGATCTTACAATGAGCAGTTCTTC. This gives the protein CASSQDLAGSYNEQFF.